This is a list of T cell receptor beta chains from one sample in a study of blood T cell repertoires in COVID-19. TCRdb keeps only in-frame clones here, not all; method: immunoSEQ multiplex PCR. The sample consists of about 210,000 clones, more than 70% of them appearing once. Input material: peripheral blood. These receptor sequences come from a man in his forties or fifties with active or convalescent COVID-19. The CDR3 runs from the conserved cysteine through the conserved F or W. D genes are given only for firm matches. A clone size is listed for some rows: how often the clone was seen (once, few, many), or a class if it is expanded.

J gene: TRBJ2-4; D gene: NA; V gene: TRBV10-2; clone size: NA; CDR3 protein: CASSESGTPNIQYF; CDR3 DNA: TGCGCCAGCAGTGAGTCCGGGACTCCGAACATTCAGTACTTC
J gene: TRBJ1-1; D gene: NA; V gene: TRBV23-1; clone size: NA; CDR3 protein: CASSQSTLRPDSLCGTEAFF; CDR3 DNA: TGCGCCAGCAGTCAATCGACTCTGAGACCGGATTCTCTTTGTGGCACTGAAGCTTTCTTT
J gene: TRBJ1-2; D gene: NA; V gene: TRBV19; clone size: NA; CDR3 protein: CASSTSLTGNNGYTF; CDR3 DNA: TGTGCCAGTAGTACTTCTTTAACAGGGAACAATGGCTACACCTTC
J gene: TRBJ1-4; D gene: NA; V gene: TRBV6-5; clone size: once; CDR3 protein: CASLDGVPNEKLFF; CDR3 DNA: TGTGCCAGCCTTGACGGGGTTCCCAATGAAAAACTGTTTTTT
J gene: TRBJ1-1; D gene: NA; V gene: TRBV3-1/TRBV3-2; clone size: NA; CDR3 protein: CASSQQGEAFF; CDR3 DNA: TGTGCCAGCAGCCAACAGGGTGAAGCTTTCTTT
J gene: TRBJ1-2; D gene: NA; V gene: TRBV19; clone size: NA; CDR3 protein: CASKPQGNGYTF; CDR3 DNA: TGTGCCAGTAAACCTCAGGGAAATGGCTACACCTTC
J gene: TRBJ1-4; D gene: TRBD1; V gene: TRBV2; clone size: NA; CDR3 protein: CASRVPESPGTGEADEKLFF; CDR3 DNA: TGTGCCAGCAGAGTACCCGAGTCTCCCGGGACAGGGGAGGCTGATGAAAAACTGTTTTTT
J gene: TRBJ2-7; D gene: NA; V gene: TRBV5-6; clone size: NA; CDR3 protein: CASSLGGATYEQYF; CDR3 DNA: TGTGCCAGCAGCTTAGGGGGAGCAACCTACGAGCAGTACTTC
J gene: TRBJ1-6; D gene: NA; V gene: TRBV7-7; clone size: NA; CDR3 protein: CASSLTPQGVWGSPLHF; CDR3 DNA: TGTGCTAGCAGCTTAACCCCCCAGGGCGTCTGGGGTTCACCCCTCCACTTT
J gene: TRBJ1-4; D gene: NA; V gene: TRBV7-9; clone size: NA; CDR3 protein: CASSLGAGATNEKLFF; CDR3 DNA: TGTGCCAGCAGCTTAGGGGCAGGGGCAACTAATGAAAAACTGTTTTTT
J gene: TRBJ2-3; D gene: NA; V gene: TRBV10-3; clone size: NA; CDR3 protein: CAIRGLLTDTQYF; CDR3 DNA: TGTGCCATCAGGGGACTTCTCACAGATACGCAGTATTTT
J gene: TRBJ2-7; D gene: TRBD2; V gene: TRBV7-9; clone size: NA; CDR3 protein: CASTPREGRYEQYF; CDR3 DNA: TGTGCCAGCACCCCACGGGAGGGCCGGTACGAGCAGTACTTC
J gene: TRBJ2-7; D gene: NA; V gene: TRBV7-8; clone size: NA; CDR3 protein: CASSRTEGYEQYF; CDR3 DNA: TGTGCCAGCAGCCGGACTGAGGGCTACGAGCAGTACTTC